A single sample gave rise to the 26 T cell receptor beta chains below, sequenced in a study of blood T cell repertoires in COVID-19. Repertoires were generated with immunoSEQ multiplex PCR, while TCRdb's copy carries only in-frame clones and drops some. The data contain under 200,000 clones, about 86% of them singletons. Specimen: PBMCs or T cells enriched from blood (not recorded which). These receptors all stem from a woman aged 40 to 50 in a cohort exposed to, infected with or recovered from COVID-19 (not recorded which).

The chain uses TRBV7-6 and TRBJ2-2; 8 bases agree with TRBD1. The CDR3 has 14 amino acids. The trim removed 11 bases at V and 0 bases at J, leaving 5 bases unmatched. The germline CDR1 and CDR2 sequences are SGHVS and FNYEAQ. This chain's CDR3 is CAGGTGANTGELFF. The DNA for the CDR3 is TGTGCCGGGGGGACAGGAGCGAACACCGGGGAGCTGTTTTTT. Complete variable domain (other parts from reference TRBV7-6 and TRBJ2-2): GAGVSQSPRYKVTKRGQDVALRCDPISGHVSLYWYRQALGQGPEFLTYFNYEAQQDKSGLPNDRFSAERPEGSISTLTIQRTEQRDSAMYRCAGGTGANTGELFFGEGSRLTVL.

The J gene is TRBJ2-1, the V gene TRBV3-1 (or the pseudogene TRBV3-2); D not certain. This CDR3 region has 15 residues. Deletions cut 1 base from V and 5 bases from J, with 12 bases between. The V gene's germline CDR1 is LGHDT and CDR2 YNNKEL (reference sequence). CDR3 sequence reads: CASSQVAGYNNEQFF. In nucleotides, the CDR3 is TGTGCCAGCAGCCAAGTTGCCGGGTATAACAATGAGCAGTTCTTC.

This clone occurred a few times. The CDR3 DNA reads as TGTGCCAGCAGCCAAGACCAGGGGGCCGGCGAGCAGTACTTC. Its translation is CASSQDQGAGEQYF. The chain is built from TRBV4-2 and TRBJ2-7; 8 nucleotides align to TRBD1. Per the germline V gene, CDR1 is LGHNA and CDR2 is YNFKEQ. Trimming cost V 0 bases and J 6 bases; bases outside gene matches: 4. This CDR3 is 14 amino acids long.

The chain combines TRBV2 with TRBJ2-3; 12 bases match TRBD2. V shed 6 bases, J shed 9 bases, and the junction held 10 bases outside the gene matches. The V gene's germline CDR1 is SNHLY and CDR2 FYNNEI. This CDR3 has 15 residues. In nucleotides, the CDR3 is TGTGCCAGCAGGGGTCTAGCGGGGGGGCCTGGGACGCAGTATTTT. Amino acids: CASRGLAGGPGTQYF.

The chain recombines TRBV19 with TRBJ1-2; TRBD1 matches 10 bases. Trimming cost V 0 bases and J 4 bases; bases outside gene matches: 2. CDR3 size: 15 residues. CDR1 and CDR2 (germline): LNHDA, SQIVND (reference sequence). In DNA form, the CDR3 reads TGTGCCAGTAGTATAGATCGACAGGGGGCCTATGGCTACACCTTC. Its protein product is CASSIDRQGAYGYTF.

V usage is TRBV6-5 and J usage is TRBJ1-4; 7 nucleotides line up with TRBD1. Per the germline V gene, CDR1 is MNHEY and CDR2 is SVGAGI. The CDR3 is 15 amino acids. V lost 1 base and J lost 7; bases outside the gene matches: 6. The CDR3 nucleotides read TGTGCCAGCAGTTACTTACAGGGGTTAAGTGAAAAACTGTTTTTT. This gives the protein CASSYLQGLSEKLFF.

This clone was counted once. The V call is TRBV6-5, the J call TRBJ2-1; 8 bases agree with TRBD1. CDR1 is MNHEY, CDR2 SVGAGI, per germline. V lost 1 base and J lost 7; bases outside the gene matches: 6. The CDR3 contains 15 residues. The CDR3 DNA reads TGTGCCAGCAGTTACTGGCAGGGGGCGGGAAATGAGCAGTTCTTC. It is translated as CASSYWQGAGNEQFF.

This clone has just one count. V is TRBV10-3 and J is TRBJ2-3; no firm D call. V was trimmed by 0 bases and J by 4 bases, leaving 5 bases between them. In germline, CDR1 is ENHRY, CDR2 SYGVKD. The CDR3 covers 13 residues. CDR3 sequence (DNA): TGTGCCATCAGTGAGTCTTTCGCAGATACGCAGTATTTT. Protein: CAISESFADTQYF.

This clone showed up just a few times. The V gene is TRBV4-2, the J gene TRBJ2-7; TRBD2 matches at 8 bases. This CDR3 spans 17 amino acids. J lost 1 base, V lost 0 bases, and 8 bases had no gene match. Germline V gene sequence: CDR1 LGHNA, CDR2 YNFKEQ. The CDR3 spells CASSQERASGLSYEQYF. The CDR3 nucleotides read TGTGCCAGCAGCCAAGAACGTGCTAGCGGGCTTTCCTACGAGCAGTACTTC.

This clone has a handful of counts. The chain uses TRBV11-3 and TRBJ2-1, with D possibly being TRBD2 (5 bases). Trimming removed 3 bases at V and 0 bases at J, with 9 bases between. CDR3 length: 15 amino acids. Germline values: CDR1 SGHNT, CDR2 YENEEA. CDR3 bases: TGTGCCAGCAGCTTTGAGGGAAGCTCCTACAATGAGCAGTTCTTC. Amino acid sequence: CASSFEGSSYNEQFF.

The gene calls are TRBV29-1 and TRBJ2-7; 13 bases match TRBD2. The CDR3 totals 16 residues. From germline, CDR1 is SQVTM and CDR2 ANQGSEA. After removal of 2 bases from V and 6 bases from J, the junction contained 10 bases not matched to a gene. The CDR3 region has the DNA TGCAGCGTTGAACATGCTGGACTAGCGGGAGTGCGCGAGCAGTACTTC. Its protein is CSVEHAGLAGVREQYF.

The rearrangement uses TRBV19 and TRBJ2-7; maybe TRBD2 (5 bases). The CDR3 consists of 14 residues. Trimming took 3 bases from V and 3 from J, leaving 12 bases between them. CDR1 and CDR2 from the germline V gene are LNHDA and SQIVND (reference sequence). The CDR3 sequence is CASSIGLLDYEQYF. DNA for the CDR3: TGTGCCAGTAGTATTGGCCTACTAGACTACGAGCAGTACTTC.

As to this clone: The same CDR3 also results from other DNA sequences found in this sample. This chain connects TRBV7-9 to TRBJ1-1; 7 positions agree with TRBD1. This CDR3 is 14 amino acids long. Germline V gene sequence: CDR1 SEHNR, CDR2 FQNEAQ (reference sequence). Losses at the gene ends were 5 bases for V and 5 bases for J; bases not matched to a gene: 8. The CDR3 DNA follows: TGTGCCAGCAGCCCCAACAGGGGAGGTACTGAAGCTTTCTTT. Amino acid sequence: CASSPNRGGTEAFF. Using reference TRBV7-9 and TRBJ1-1 for the parts outside the CDR3, the full variable domain is DTGVSQNPRHKITKRGQNVTFRCDPISEHNRLYWYRQTLGQGPEFLTYFQNEAQLEKSRLLSDRFSAERPKGSFSTLEIQRTEQGDSAMYLCASSPNRGGTEAFFGQGTRLTVV.

The chain recombines TRBV5-1 with TRBJ2-7, with 8 positions matching TRBD2. Losses at the gene ends were 0 bases for V and 5 bases for J; bases not matched to a gene: 7. The germline V gene encodes CDR1 SGHRS and CDR2 YFSETQ. The CDR3 has 15 residues. The CDR3 sequence: CASSLEGLVFNEQYF. CDR3 in DNA: TGCGCCAGCAGCTTGGAGGGACTAGTCTTCAACGAGCAGTACTTC.

The chain combines TRBV9 with TRBJ2-5; 11 positions agree with TRBD2. The CDR3 covers 16 residues. V dropped 2 bases and J dropped 1; count of bases not matched to a gene: 4. The germline V gene has CDR1 SGDLS and CDR2 YYNGEE. In DNA, the CDR3 is TGTGCCAGCAGCGTGGGACTAGCGGTCACCCAAGAGACCCAGTACTTC. Its protein product is CASSVGLAVTQETQYF.

The chain couples TRBV6-5 to TRBJ1-2; 9 bases agree with TRBD1. J was trimmed by 4 bases and V by 4 bases; bases with no gene match: 7. CDR3 size: 15 residues. Germline V gene sequence: CDR1 MNHEY, CDR2 SVGAGI. The DNA of the CDR3 is TGTGCCAGCAGTTGGGGACAGGGAAATCTCTATGGCTACACCTTC. Its translation is CASSWGQGNLYGYTF.

This clone has only one observation. The chain carries TRBV7-9 and TRBJ2-7; the D is unclear. CDR3 length: 14 amino acids. Per germline, CDR1 SEHNR and CDR2 FQNEAQ (reference sequence). Between the trimmed V and J ends, which lost 2 bases and 2 bases, there was a span of 10 bases. The CDR3 bases are TGTGCCAGCAGCTTAACGTCAGGTCCCTACGAGCAGTACTTC. Its translation: CASSLTSGPYEQYF.

The chain is built from TRBV6-5 and TRBJ2-5; TRBD2 agrees at 7 bases. This CDR3 spans 14 amino acids. Germline lookup yields CDR1 MNHEY and CDR2 SVGAGI. The V and J ends lost 2 bases and 4 bases, in that order; junction bases with no gene match: 4. The CDR3 reads CASSYNPGGETQYF. CDR3 sequence (DNA): TGTGCCAGCAGTTACAATCCGGGAGGAGAGACCCAGTACTTC.

CDR3 sequence reads: CASSIVGGETQYF. DNA of the CDR3: TGTGCCAGTAGTATAGTTGGGGGGGAGACCCAGTACTTC. This chain uses TRBV19 with TRBJ2-5, with D perhaps TRBD2 (6 bases). Germline V gene data show CDR1 as LNHDA and CDR2 as SQIVND (reference sequence). CDR3 length equals 13 residues. V was trimmed by 1 base and J by 5 bases, leaving 8 bases between them.

The rearrangement uses TRBV7-9 and TRBJ2-7; 12 bases line up with TRBD2. Germline V gene sequence: CDR1 SEHNR, CDR2 FQNEAQ (reference sequence). The length of the CDR3 is 16 residues. V gave up 5 bases and J gave up 0 bases; unmatched junction bases: 5. CDR3 DNA: TGTGCCAGCAGCCTCCCGGGACTAGCGGGCTCCTACGAGCAGTACTTC. The encoded protein is CASSLPGLAGSYEQYF.

The V gene is TRBV5-6, the J gene TRBJ2-1; D ambiguous. V lost 4 bases and J lost 2, with 13 bases in between. Germline V gene sequence: CDR1 SGHDT, CDR2 YYEEEE. There are 15 residues in the CDR3. The CDR3 loop is CASSPEASAYNEQFF. The CDR3 nucleotides read TGTGCCAGCAGCCCTGAGGCGAGCGCCTACAATGAGCAGTTCTTC.

V and J are TRBV11-3 and TRBJ1-2; perhaps TRBD1 as D (6 bases). The CDR3 sequence is 14 residues long. CDR1 is SGHNT, CDR2 YENEEA, per germline. V gave up 3 bases and J gave up 6 bases, with 14 bases separating them. The CDR3 DNA reads TGTGCCAGCAGCTTTTCACAGGGAGGGGATGGCTACACCTTC. Its protein product is CASSFSQGGDGYTF.

The rearrangement links TRBV5-6 to TRBJ1-1; 7 bases match TRBD1. Trimming removed 1 base from V and 1 base from J; junction bases left unmatched: 4. Germline V gene lookup returns CDR1 SGHDT and CDR2 YYEEEE. CDR3 length equals 15 residues. CDR3 region: CASSLLRTGNTEAFF. The CDR3 DNA reads as TGTGCCAGCAGCTTGTTAAGGACAGGGAACACTGAAGCTTTCTTT.

The J gene is TRBJ1-3, the V gene TRBV14; maybe TRBD1 (6 bases). The V end lost 2 bases, the J end lost 4 bases, and 12 bases lay between the germline ends. Germline lookup yields CDR1 SGHDN and CDR2 FVKESK. This CDR3 has 15 amino acids. CDR3 sequence reads: CASSQPPGQGNTIYF. The CDR3, as DNA: TGTGCCAGCAGCCAACCGCCGGGACAAGGAAACACCATATATTTT.

The V call is TRBV10-3, the J call TRBJ1-2; perhaps TRBD1 as D (6 bases). Germline V CDR1 and CDR2: ENHRY, SYGVKD. The CDR3 has 13 residues. The CDR3 region has the DNA TGTGCGATCGGACAGTTAGCTAACTATGGCTACACCTTC. It codes for CAIGQLANYGYTF.

V usage is TRBV16 and J usage is TRBJ1-2; D not certain. The V and J ends lost 4 bases and 2 bases respectively, with 11 bases between them. This CDR3 spans 14 amino acids. In germline, CDR1 is KGHSY, CDR2 FQNENV. DNA of the CDR3: TGTGCCAGCAGCCCAAATCTATCCAACTATGGCTACACCTTC. It yields the protein CASSPNLSNYGYTF.